This T cell receptor (beta chain) was retrieved from a study of response to subunit inactivated influenza vaccine. Points from the study as a whole: Each seasonal influenza vaccination, the authors suggested, recruits few new T cells.

The CDR3 loop spans 17 amino acids. Trimming took 0 bases from V and 0 from J, leaving 15 bases between them. From germline, CDR1 is DFQATT and CDR2 SNEGSKA (reference sequence). This clonotype was counted ten times or more. The antigen is undetermined. TCRdb called the RT-PCR reads again in MiXCR, with one record for every CDR3 protein. The data hold approximately 570,000 distinct CDR3 sequences, with under 9% observed a single time. The J gene is TRBJ2-4, the V gene TRBV20-1; D is possibly TRBD2 (5 bases). This specimen was PBMCs from blood, taken 23 months after vaccination. This clonotype originated in a man aged 45 to 75 who received an inactivated influenza vaccine. CDR3 region: CSARDSVGMVAKNIQYF. The CDR3 DNA reads TGCAGTGCTAGAGATAGCGTAGGAATGGTAGCCAAAAACATTCAGTACTTC.